This T cell receptor beta chain came from a study of OX40 agonist ivuxolimab in advanced cancers. Study-level background: With ivuxolimab, an agonistic anti-OX40 (CD134) antibody, patients were treated. Three dose-escalation patients had partial responses: one with hepatocellular carcinoma and two with cutaneous melanoma. At 0.01 to 10 mg/kg, ivuxolimab was administered intravenously to patients every 2 weeks. Overall study findings and caveats: Averaging showed that CD8+ T cells had more expanded clones than CD4+ did.

The germline V and J ends were trimmed by 6 bases and 2 bases, with 13 bases remaining between them. The CDR3 contains 14 residues. Germline V gives CDR1 MNHEY, CDR2 SVGAGI. Here immunoSEQ multiplex PCR was the method, and the copy in TCRdb shows in-frame clones only, minus some. This repertoire shows around 80,000 clones, around nine tenths found once; its top ten account for approximately 0.8%. Remarks on this clone: The antigen remains unidentified.

Sequences were derived from CD4+ or CD8+ T cells sorted from blood, sampled in a trial of the OX40 agonist ivuxolimab. This clonotype was obtained from an adult with an advanced solid tumor such as melanoma, head and neck, liver or kidney cancer. The chain is built from TRBV6-5 and TRBJ2-5, with D unresolved. The CDR3 region is CASSRAGSQETQYF. The CDR3 DNA is TGTGCCAGCAGCCGCGCCGGCTCGCAAGAGACCCAGTACTTC.